A single sample is the source of the 20 T cell receptor beta chains below, sequenced in a study of blood T cell repertoires in COVID-19. Sequencing was performed with immunoSEQ multiplex PCR; in TCRdb, only in-frame clones are kept and a portion is missing. Here the sample spans roughly 200,000 clones, 87% being singletons. The sequenced material came from PBMCs or T cells enriched from blood (not recorded which). The receptors shown here come from a woman aged 30 to 39 who had recovered from COVID-19.

This chain connects TRBV6-5 to TRBJ1-5; 8 bases align to TRBD1. CDR3 size: 14 residues. Trimming took 7 bases from V and 5 from J; bases not matched to a gene: 7. CDR1 and CDR2 (germline): MNHEY, SVGAGI. CDR3 DNA: TGTGCCAGCACCCGAGGACAGGGACATCAGCCCCAGCATTTT. This sequence encodes CASTRGQGHQPQHF.

The chain joins TRBV3-1 (or the pseudogene TRBV3-2) to TRBJ1-1, with 7 bases that match TRBD1. Germline CDR1 reads LGHDT; CDR2 reads YNNKEL (reference sequence). Trimming removed 4 bases from V and 0 bases from J; junction bases left unmatched: 5. This CDR3 contains 15 residues. The CDR3 sequence: CASSRQGSMNTEAFF. The DNA for the CDR3 is TGTGCCAGCAGCCGACAGGGTTCCATGAACACTGAAGCTTTCTTT.

The V call is TRBV9, the J call TRBJ2-1; 8 bases are shared with TRBD1. The CDR3 has 15 residues. Germline CDR1 reads SGDLS; CDR2 reads YYNGEE. V dropped 3 bases and J dropped 4; count of bases not matched to a gene: 6. CDR3 protein: CASSATGVLYNEQFF. The CDR3 coding sequence is TGTGCCAGCAGCGCGACAGGGGTCCTTTACAATGAGCAGTTCTTC.

This chain links TRBV7-9 with TRBJ1-1; TRBD1 is a possible D gene (6 bases). Looked up from germline, CDR1 is SEHNR and CDR2 is FQNEAQ (reference sequence). The CDR3 loop spans 12 amino acids. Trimming stripped 1 base from V and 9 bases from J, with 9 bases between. This chain's CDR3 is CASSLVDSQAFF. The CDR3 bases are TGTGCCAGCAGCTTAGTGGACAGTCAAGCTTTCTTT.

V and J are TRBV7-2 and TRBJ2-5; 10 bases fit TRBD1. Trimming took 5 bases from V and 7 from J; bases not matched to a gene: 10. In germline, CDR1 is SGHTA, CDR2 FQGNSA. The CDR3 is 15 amino acids. CDR3 residues: CASSPGGGQGSTQYF. The CDR3 nucleotides read TGTGCCAGCAGCCCAGGGGGGGGACAGGGGTCGACCCAGTACTTC.

This clone has only one observation. In the same sample, other DNA sequences code for this CDR3. CDR3 in amino acids: CASSPGTGGYGYTF. The CDR3, as DNA: TGTGCCAGCAGTCCTGGGACAGGGGGCTATGGCTACACCTTC. This sequence joins TRBV9 and TRBJ1-2; 11 bases line up with TRBD1. The CDR3 runs 14 residues. Germline CDR1 SGDLS, CDR2 YYNGEE. J lost 4 bases, V lost 5 bases, and 4 bases had no gene match. The complete variable domain, with remaining parts taken from reference TRBV9 and TRBJ1-2, reads DSGVTQTPKHLITATGQRVTLRCSPRSGDLSVYWYQQSLDQGLQFLIQYYNGEERAKGNILERFSAQQFPDLHSELNLSSLELGDSALYFCASSPGTGGYGYTFGSGTRLTVV.

V gene TRBV30 combines with J gene TRBJ2-5, with D maybe TRBD2 (5 bases). The length of the CDR3 is 13 residues. The V and J ends lost 5 bases and 7 bases respectively, with 17 bases between them. Germline lookup yields CDR1 GTSNPN and CDR2 SVGIG (reference sequence). The CDR3 DNA follows: TGTGCCTGGCAGTCCGGACTGGGATTGACCCAGTACTTC. Residues: CAWQSGLGLTQYF. Based on the CDR3 plus reference TRBV30 and TRBJ2-5, the full variable domain is SQTIHQWPATLVQPVGSPLSLECTVEGTSNPNLYWYRQAAGRGLQLLFYSVGIGQISSEVPQNLSASRPQDRQFILSSKKLLLSDSGFYLCAWQSGLGLTQYFGPGTRLLVL.

This rearrangement joins TRBV7-3 to TRBJ2-3; 7 bases align to TRBD2. CDR3 length: 15 amino acids. Germline CDR1 is SGHTA and CDR2 is FQGTGA. Trimming cost V 2 bases and J 4 bases; bases outside gene matches: 6. The CDR3 DNA reads as TGTGCCAGCAGCTTACGAAGCGGGAAAGCAGATACGCAGTATTTT. This encodes CASSLRSGKADTQYF.

The chain carries TRBV30 and TRBJ1-1; 10 bases agree with TRBD1. Germline loops: CDR1 GTSNPN, CDR2 SVGIG (reference sequence). Germline trimming cut 8 bases from V and 4 bases from J; bases unmatched to any gene: 7. The CDR3 runs 13 residues. The CDR3 DNA is TGTGCCGGCAGACAGGGGGCGGGCACTGAAGCTTTCTTT. Protein sequence: CAGRQGAGTEAFF.

Written as DNA, the CDR3 is TGTGCCAGTAGGTCGGGTTCTGGGGCCAACGTCCTGACTTTC. Protein sequence: CASRSGSGANVLTF. The chain is built from TRBV19 and TRBJ2-6; D not certain. The germline V gene encodes CDR1 LNHDA and CDR2 SQIVND (reference sequence). V was clipped by 6 bases and J by 1 base, with 7 bases between them. The CDR3 contains 14 residues.

V is TRBV29-1 and J is TRBJ1-2, with D maybe TRBD1 (5 bases). There are 13 residues in the CDR3. The V and J ends lost 4 bases and 7 bases respectively, with 16 bases between them. Germline V gene sequence: CDR1 SQVTM, CDR2 ANQGSEA. The DNA of the CDR3 is TGCAGCGTTGGCGGGGGTATAACCGGTGGCTACACCTTC. This translates into CSVGGGITGGYTF.

V usage is TRBV4-3 and J usage is TRBJ1-1; D ambiguous. Per the germline V gene, CDR1 is LGHNA and CDR2 is YSLEER. The V end was cut by 0 bases, the J end by 1 base, with 15 bases between. CDR3 length: 17 amino acids. DNA for the CDR3: TGCGCCAGCAGCCAAGAATACAGCCCCCGAAAGAACACTGAAGCTTTCTTT. It codes for CASSQEYSPRKNTEAFF.

The CDR3 here is CSVATGTAYEQYF. As DNA, the CDR3 is TGCAGCGTAGCAACCGGGACAGCCTACGAGCAGTACTTC. This chain links TRBV29-1 with TRBJ2-7, with 7 nucleotides matching TRBD1. CDR1 is SQVTM and CDR2 is ANQGSEA in the germline V gene. The CDR3 sequence is 13 residues long. Unmatched junction bases numbered 7, after V lost 6 bases and J lost 2 bases.

In this sample, this clone turned up many times. The V gene is TRBV13, the J gene TRBJ1-2, with 7 nucleotides matching TRBD1. The CDR3 sequence is 13 residues long. The germline gives CDR1 PRHDT, CDR2 FYEKMQ (reference sequence). With V trimmed by 5 bases and J by 4 bases, 4 bases remained unmatched. CDR3 nucleotides: TGTGCCAGCAGCCGGGACAGTTTCTATGGCTACACCTTC. It encodes CASSRDSFYGYTF.

This sequence joins TRBV27 and TRBJ2-5; TRBD2 agrees at 7 bases. CDR1 MNHEY and CDR2 SMNVEV come from the germline V gene (reference sequence). V shed 5 bases and J 4 bases; nucleotides not matched to a gene: 13. The CDR3 is 16 amino acids. In DNA, the CDR3 is TGTGCCAGCAGTGCGGGGGACGCCCCCGCTGGAGAGACCCAGTACTTC. It specifies CASSAGDAPAGETQYF.

This sequence joins TRBV27 and TRBJ2-7; D is perhaps TRBD1 (5 bases). The V end lost 4 bases, the J end lost 4 bases, and 17 bases lay between the germline ends. The CDR3 consists of 15 residues. From germline, CDR1 is MNHEY and CDR2 SMNVEV (reference sequence). CDR3: CASSSVQVSLYEQYF. CDR3 nucleotide sequence: TGTGCCAGCAGTTCAGTACAGGTTTCTTTATACGAGCAGTACTTC.

The chain employs TRBV2 and TRBJ1-1, with D perhaps TRBD1 (6 bases). CDR3 length equals 15 residues. Per the germline V gene, CDR1 is SNHLY and CDR2 is FYNNEI. With 5 bases removed from V and 8 bases from J, the gap between germline ends came to 21 bases. The CDR3 reads CASSFSRQAGTEAFF. The CDR3 nucleotides are TGTGCCAGCAGTTTCTCCCGACAGGCCGGAACGGAAGCTTTCTTT.

A single count supports this clone. The V gene is TRBV5-1, the J gene TRBJ1-1, with 8 bases that match TRBD1. This CDR3 is built from 16 residues. The V segment lost 5 bases and the J segment 2 bases; nucleotides outside the gene matches: 11. Germline-derived CDR1 and CDR2 are SGHRS and YFSETQ. CDR3 sequence: CASSPGGLIGNTEAFF. In nucleotides, the CDR3 is TGCGCCAGCAGTCCAGGGGGCTTAATCGGAAACACTGAAGCTTTCTTT.

This sequence joins TRBV27 and TRBJ2-7, with D possibly TRBD1 on 6 matching bases. The CDR3 runs to 14 residues. Looked up from germline, CDR1 is MNHEY and CDR2 is SMNVEV (reference sequence). V dropped 5 bases and J dropped 1 base, with 12 bases sitting between them. The CDR3 coding sequence is TGTGCCAGCAGTCCCCAACAGGGATCCTACGAGCAGTACTTC. Translating gives CASSPQQGSYEQYF.

J is TRBJ1-4 and V is TRBV15; 9 bases are shared with TRBD1. Germline V lookup: CDR1 LNHNV, CDR2 YYDKDF (reference sequence). The CDR3 is made up of 16 amino acids. V lost 4 bases to trimming and J lost 8 bases; unmatched junction nucleotides: 11. The CDR3, as DNA: TGTGCCACCAGCATGGGGGCATACAGGGGGCTGGAAAAACTGTTTTTT. Amino acid sequence: CATSMGAYRGLEKLFF.